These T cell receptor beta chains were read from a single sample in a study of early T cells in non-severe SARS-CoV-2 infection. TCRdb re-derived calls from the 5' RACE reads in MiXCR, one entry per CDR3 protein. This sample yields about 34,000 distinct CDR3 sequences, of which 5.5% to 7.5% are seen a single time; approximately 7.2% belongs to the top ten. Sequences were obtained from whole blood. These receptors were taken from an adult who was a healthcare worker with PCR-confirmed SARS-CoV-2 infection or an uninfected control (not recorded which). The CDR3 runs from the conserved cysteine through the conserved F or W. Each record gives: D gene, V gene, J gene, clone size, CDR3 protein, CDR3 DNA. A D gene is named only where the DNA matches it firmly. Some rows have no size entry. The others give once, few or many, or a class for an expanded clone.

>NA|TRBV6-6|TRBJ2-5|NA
CASSSLTSRGTQYF
TGTGCCAGCAGTTCCCTGACGTCCCGAGGGACCCAGTACTTC
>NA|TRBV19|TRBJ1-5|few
CASSISQVNQPQHF
TGTGCCAGTAGTATATCGCAGGTCAATCAGCCCCAGCATTTT
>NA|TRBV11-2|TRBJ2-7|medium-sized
CASSSGSMITYEQYF
TGTGCCAGCAGCTCCGGGAGTATGATCACCTACGAGCAGTACTTC
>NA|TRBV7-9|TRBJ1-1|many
CASSLGVMNTEAFF
TGTGCCAGCAGCTTAGGCGTGATGAACACTGAAGCTTTCTTT
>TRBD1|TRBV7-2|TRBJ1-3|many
CASSEGARNTIYF
TGTGCCAGCAGCGAGGGGGCGAGAAACACCATATATTTT
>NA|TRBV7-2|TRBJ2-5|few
CASSLAIVETQYF
TGTGCCAGCAGCTTAGCCATAGTTGAGACCCAGTACTTC
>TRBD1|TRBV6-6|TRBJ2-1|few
CASSLDRGGFHEQFF
TGTGCCAGCAGTTTGGACAGGGGAGGTTTCCATGAGCAGTTCTTC
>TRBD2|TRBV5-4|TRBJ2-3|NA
CASSLDGGGASFPDTQYF
TGTGCCAGCAGCTTGGATGGCGGGGGGGCCAGTTTCCCAGATACGCAGTATTTT
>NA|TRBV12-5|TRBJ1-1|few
CASGLGQTTEAFF
TGTGCTAGTGGTTTGGGGCAGACCACTGAAGCTTTCTTT
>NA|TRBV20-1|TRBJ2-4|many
CSARVGTGGIQYF
TGCAGTGCTAGAGTCGGGACTGGGGGCATTCAGTACTTC
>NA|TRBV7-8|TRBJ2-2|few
CASSRDTYTGELFF
TGTGCCAGCAGCCGGGACACCTACACCGGGGAGCTGTTTTTT
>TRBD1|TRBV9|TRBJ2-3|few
CASSVGGQVADTQYF
TGTGCCAGCAGCGTAGGGGGACAGGTGGCAGATACGCAGTATTTT
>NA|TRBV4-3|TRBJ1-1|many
CASSQAGRGQAFF
TGCGCCAGCAGCCAAGCCGGCCGGGGACAAGCTTTCTTT
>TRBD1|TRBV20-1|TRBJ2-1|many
CSAPNAGQGIGNEQFF
TGCAGTGCGCCAAACGCCGGACAGGGGATTGGCAATGAGCAGTTCTTC
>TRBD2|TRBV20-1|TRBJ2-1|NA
CSARDFAGGPNEQFF
TGCAGTGCTAGAGATTTCGCGGGGGGGCCCAATGAGCAGTTCTTC
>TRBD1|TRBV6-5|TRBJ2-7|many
CASSFDREVYEQYF
TGTGCCAGCAGTTTTGACAGGGAAGTCTACGAGCAGTACTTC
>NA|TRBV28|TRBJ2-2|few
CASRPQGTSTGELFF
TGTGCCAGCAGGCCCCAGGGAACAAGCACCGGGGAGCTGTTTTTT
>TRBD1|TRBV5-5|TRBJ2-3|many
CASSYRRQGGTDTQYF
TGTGCCAGCAGCTACCGGCGACAGGGCGGCACAGATACGCAGTATTTT
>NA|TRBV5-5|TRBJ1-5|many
CASSPGLTYSNQPQHF
TGTGCCAGCAGTCCGGGACTAACCTATAGCAATCAGCCCCAGCATTTT
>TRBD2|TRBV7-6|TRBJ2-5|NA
CASSFPGLAGGGETQYF
TGTGCCAGCAGCTTCCCGGGACTAGCGGGGGGCGGGGAGACCCAGTACTTC
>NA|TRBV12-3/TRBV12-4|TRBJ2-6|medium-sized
CASRHIGANVLTF
TGTGCCAGCAGGCATATAGGGGCCAACGTCCTGACTTTC
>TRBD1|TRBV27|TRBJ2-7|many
CASRRQGAYEQYF
TGTGCCAGCAGACGACAGGGAGCCTACGAGCAGTACTTC
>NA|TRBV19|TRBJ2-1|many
CASNNGRGSSYNEQFF
TGTGCCAGTAATAATGGCCGGGGAAGCTCCTACAATGAGCAGTTCTTC
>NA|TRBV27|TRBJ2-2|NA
CASSIRTQGTGELFF
TGTGCCAGCAGCATCAGGACGCAGGGCACCGGGGAGCTGTTTTTT
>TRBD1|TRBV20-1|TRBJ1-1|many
CSARSGQVNTEAFF
TGCAGTGCTAGGTCGGGACAGGTAAACACTGAAGCTTTCTTT
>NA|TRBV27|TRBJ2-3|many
CASSLNHVDTQYF
TGTGCCAGCAGTTTAAATCACGTGGATACGCAGTATTTT
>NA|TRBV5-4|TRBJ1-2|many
CASSLSQGRYGYTF
TGTGCCAGCAGCTTGTCCCAGGGGAGGTATGGCTACACCTTC
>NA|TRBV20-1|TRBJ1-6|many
CSARASGKGPLHF
TGCAGTGCTAGGGCGTCAGGGAAGGGACCCCTCCACTTT
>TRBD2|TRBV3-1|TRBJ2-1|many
CASSAGGATYNEQFF
TGTGCCAGCAGCGCCGGGGGGGCCACCTACAATGAGCAGTTCTTC
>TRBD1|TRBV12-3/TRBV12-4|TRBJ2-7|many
CASSVLGQGPSYEQYF
TGTGCCAGCAGTGTACTGGGACAGGGGCCGTCCTACGAGCAGTACTTC
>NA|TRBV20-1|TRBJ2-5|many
CSAADLTEETQYF
TGCAGTGCAGCAGACCTGACGGAAGAGACCCAGTACTTC
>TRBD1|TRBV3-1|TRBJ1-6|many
CASSLGQGYSPLHF
TGTGCCAGCAGCCTAGGACAGGGTTATTCACCCCTCCACTTT
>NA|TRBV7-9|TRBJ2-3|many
CASSLLEGTQYF
TGTGCCAGCAGCTTACTAGAGGGCACGCAGTATTTT
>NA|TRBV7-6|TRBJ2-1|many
CASSTRWGDEQFF
TGTGCCAGCAGCACACGTTGGGGCGATGAGCAGTTCTTC
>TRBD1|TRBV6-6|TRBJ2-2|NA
CASSSRRQGSNTGELFF
TGTGCCAGCAGTTCCAGGAGACAGGGATCGAACACCGGGGAGCTGTTTTTT
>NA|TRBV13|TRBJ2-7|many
CASSPGPGTYEQYF
TGTGCCAGCAGCCCAGGACCGGGAACCTACGAGCAGTACTTC
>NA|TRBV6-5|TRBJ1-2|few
CASSYSRDGAANYGYTF
TGTGCCAGCAGTTACTCAAGGGACGGGGCAGCTAACTATGGCTACACCTTC
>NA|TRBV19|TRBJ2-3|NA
CASAHLVSTDTQYF
TGTGCCAGCGCCCACCTGGTCAGCACAGATACGCAGTATTTT
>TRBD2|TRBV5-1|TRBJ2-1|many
CASSRRLAGVQGNEQFF
TGCGCCAGCAGCCGGAGACTAGCGGGGGTCCAGGGGAATGAGCAGTTCTTC
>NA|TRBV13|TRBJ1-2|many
CASSGIGRPYGYTF
TGTGCCAGCAGCGGGATCGGAAGACCCTATGGCTACACCTTC
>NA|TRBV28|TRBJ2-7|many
CASSAGTLSFASYEQYF
TGTGCCAGCAGTGCCGGGACCCTTTCCTTTGCCTCCTACGAGCAGTACTTC
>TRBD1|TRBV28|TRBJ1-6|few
CATEGQDNSPLHF
TGTGCCACCGAGGGACAGGATAATTCACCCCTCCACTTT
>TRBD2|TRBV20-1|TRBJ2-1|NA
CSARDLRGGRIGNEQFF
TGCAGTGCTAGAGATTTACGGGGGGGCCGGATCGGCAATGAGCAGTTCTTC
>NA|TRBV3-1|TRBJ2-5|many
CASSQDLGQETQYF
TGTGCCAGCAGCCAAGATTTGGGTCAAGAGACCCAGTACTTC
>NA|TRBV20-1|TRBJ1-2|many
CSAKVLWELYGYTF
TGCAGTGCTAAGGTCCTCTGGGAACTCTATGGCTACACCTTC
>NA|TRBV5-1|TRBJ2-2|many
CAGSNSGNTGELFF
TGCGCCGGGTCGAATAGCGGTAACACCGGGGAGCTGTTTTTT
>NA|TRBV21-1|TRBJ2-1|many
CASITTHWASYNEQFF
TGTGCCAGCATCACAACCCACTGGGCCTCCTACAATGAGCAGTTCTTC
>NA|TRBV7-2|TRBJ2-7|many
CASSPRVAYEQYF
TGTGCCAGCAGCCCCAGGGTCGCTTACGAGCAGTACTTC
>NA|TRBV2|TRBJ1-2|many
CASSSVGGRGYGYTF
TGTGCCAGCAGCTCTGTCGGGGGACGGGGATATGGCTACACCTTC
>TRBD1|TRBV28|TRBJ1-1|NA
CASSSAETGGWAEAFF
TGTGCCAGCAGTTCCGCGGAAACAGGGGGATGGGCTGAAGCTTTCTTT
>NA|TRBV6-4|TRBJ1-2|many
CASSVTDDTSYYGYTF
TGTGCCAGCAGTGTTACAGATGACACGTCTTACTATGGCTACACCTTC